The TCR beta chain under discussion was sequenced for a study of response to subunit inactivated influenza vaccine. General study findings and limits: Authors proposed each seasonal influenza vaccination draws in few new T cells.

TCRdb reprocessed the RT-PCR reads with MiXCR, giving one entry per CDR3 protein. The top ten hold 8.5% to 14% of the sample, which has fewer than 750,000 distinct CDR3 sequences, around 15% seen once. The CDR3 runs 14 residues. The V gene lost 6 bases and the J gene lost 7 bases, with 15 bases spanning the gap. This clonotype was detected only a few times. Its specificity is not known. The specimen was PBMCs from blood, collected about 11 days after vaccination. The rearrangement joins TRBV12-3 or TRBV12-4 to TRBJ1-4, with D possibly being TRBD1 (5 bases). The TCR was taken from a man aged 50 or older who received an inactivated influenza vaccine. The CDR3 here is CASRPPQDPEKLFF. CDR3 in DNA: TGTGCCAGCAGGCCGCCACAGGATCCTGAAAAACTGTTTTTT.